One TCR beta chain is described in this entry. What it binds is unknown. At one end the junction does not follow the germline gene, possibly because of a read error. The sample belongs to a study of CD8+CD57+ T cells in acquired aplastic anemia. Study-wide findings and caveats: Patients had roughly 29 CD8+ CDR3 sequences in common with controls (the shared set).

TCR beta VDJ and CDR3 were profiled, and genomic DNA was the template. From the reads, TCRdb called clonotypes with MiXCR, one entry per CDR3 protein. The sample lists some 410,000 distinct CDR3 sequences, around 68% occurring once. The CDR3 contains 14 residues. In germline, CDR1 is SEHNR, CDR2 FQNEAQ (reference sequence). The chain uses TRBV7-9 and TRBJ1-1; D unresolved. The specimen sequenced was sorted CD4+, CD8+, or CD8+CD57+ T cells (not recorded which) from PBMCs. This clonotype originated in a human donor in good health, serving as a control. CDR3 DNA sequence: TGTGCCAGCACTGAGGAGAGACCCAGGACTGCAGCTCAGTTT. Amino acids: CASTEERPRTAAQF.